The entry that follows covers one TCR beta chain sequence. Different DNA sequences within this sample yield the same CDR3. With 5 bases clipped from V and 3 bases from J, the junction kept 6 bases outside the gene matches. Germline CDR1 reads MNHEY; CDR2 reads SMNVEV (reference sequence). This CDR3 contains 14 residues. The data were obtained in a study of blood T cell repertoires in COVID-19. As originally analysed: Counts of nucleated cells, estimated from reference gene primer amplification, were obtained. The data were produced by immunoSEQ multiplex PCR, yet TCRdb's version contains in-frame clones alone and is incomplete. V and J calls and clone size are as listed in that table; D and trimming were resolved from the DNA. The top ten clones hold under 2% of a sample with 220,000 or so clones, 70% to 85% of them seen once.

What was sequenced was peripheral blood. The chain has TRBV27 and TRBJ2-7, with 8 bases matching TRBD1. The sequence derives from a woman older than 75 with acute or convalescent COVID-19. The CDR3 loop is CASSLGTGLYEQYF. CDR3 bases: TGTGCCAGCAGTCTCGGGACAGGACTCTACGAGCAGTACTTC.